A selection of T cell receptor beta chains follows, all from one sample in a study of blood T cell repertoires in COVID-19. Assay: immunoSEQ multiplex PCR; the TCRdb copy retains only in-frame clones and omits some. The sample shows roughly 75,000 clones, about 82% of them seen only once. Input material: peripheral blood. These receptors came from a man aged 45-65 years with COVID-19, enrolled during active disease. The CDR3 runs from the conserved cysteine through the conserved F or W. Fields, in order: V gene, CDR3 length, J gene, CDR3 protein.

v_call: TRBV6-1; cdr3_length: 17; j_call: TRBJ2-3; cdr3_aa: CASSDFGTSDRTDTQYF
v_call: TRBV19; cdr3_length: 14; j_call: TRBJ1-2; cdr3_aa: CASSMSRGNYGYTF
v_call: TRBV9; cdr3_length: 15; j_call: TRBJ1-6; cdr3_aa: CASSASGVFGSPLHF
v_call: TRBV29-1; cdr3_length: 14; j_call: TRBJ2-6; cdr3_aa: CSVATAVGANVLTF
v_call: TRBV2; cdr3_length: 16; j_call: TRBJ1-1; cdr3_aa: CASSPSGQGMNTEAFF
v_call: TRBV18; cdr3_length: 14; j_call: TRBJ2-1; cdr3_aa: CASSGLAGDNEQFF
v_call: TRBV7-9; cdr3_length: 16; j_call: TRBJ2-5; cdr3_aa: CASSRGQKTAQETQYF
v_call: TRBV28; cdr3_length: 17; j_call: TRBJ2-7; cdr3_aa: CASSSARGNRGFYEQYF
v_call: TRBV20-1; cdr3_length: 15; j_call: TRBJ2-1; cdr3_aa: CSASPGANSYNEQFF
v_call: TRBV9; cdr3_length: 15; j_call: TRBJ1-1; cdr3_aa: CASSETGGFSTEAFF
v_call: TRBV4-3; cdr3_length: 15; j_call: TRBJ2-7; cdr3_aa: CASSQDLAGGYEQYF
v_call: TRBV28; cdr3_length: 13; j_call: TRBJ2-7; cdr3_aa: CASSLGGSYEQYF
v_call: TRBV11-3; cdr3_length: 17; j_call: TRBJ2-5; cdr3_aa: CASSLEGFDRGLETQYF
v_call: TRBV9; cdr3_length: 15; j_call: TRBJ2-5; cdr3_aa: CASSVDSGRKETQYF
v_call: TRBV9; cdr3_length: 15; j_call: TRBJ2-2; cdr3_aa: CASSLGGRLPGELFF
v_call: TRBV27; cdr3_length: 16; j_call: TRBJ2-7; cdr3_aa: CASSQRTGGPYYEQYF
v_call: TRBV4-1; cdr3_length: 17; j_call: TRBJ2-7; cdr3_aa: CASSQEAGITFSYEQYF
v_call: TRBV5-1; cdr3_length: 14; j_call: TRBJ2-1; cdr3_aa: CASSLEGQYNEQFF
v_call: TRBV28; cdr3_length: 18; j_call: TRBJ1-3; cdr3_aa: CASKFPTRGTGARNTIYF
v_call: TRBV9; cdr3_length: 13; j_call: TRBJ1-3; cdr3_aa: CASKSSSGNTIYF
v_call: TRBV29-1; cdr3_length: 16; j_call: TRBJ1-2; cdr3_aa: CSVVRIGTQTYYDYTF
v_call: TRBV9; cdr3_length: 14; j_call: TRBJ2-7; cdr3_aa: CASSFSPTSDEQYF
v_call: TRBV5-4; cdr3_length: 16; j_call: TRBJ2-7; cdr3_aa: CASSLAFRTGPHEQYF
v_call: TRBV29-1; cdr3_length: 13; j_call: TRBJ2-2; cdr3_aa: CSVGEGASGELFF
v_call: TRBV4-2; cdr3_length: 15; j_call: TRBJ2-5; cdr3_aa: CASSPSPGRQETQYF
v_call: TRBV4-3; cdr3_length: 16; j_call: TRBJ2-3; cdr3_aa: CASSPRDRGFTDTQYF
v_call: TRBV5-1; cdr3_length: 13; j_call: TRBJ2-5; cdr3_aa: CASSLWTRETQYF
v_call: TRBV19; cdr3_length: 14; j_call: TRBJ2-2; cdr3_aa: CASRIAGVTGELFF
v_call: TRBV6-1; cdr3_length: 16; j_call: TRBJ2-2; cdr3_aa: CASSVHQAGDTGELFF
v_call: TRBV30; cdr3_length: 13; j_call: TRBJ1-4; cdr3_aa: CAWSVLTNEKLFF
v_call: TRBV7-2; cdr3_length: 15; j_call: TRBJ2-1; cdr3_aa: CASSLVAGGFNEQFF
v_call: TRBV27; cdr3_length: 15; j_call: TRBJ1-2; cdr3_aa: CASSSPGQTKDGYTF
v_call: TRBV27; cdr3_length: 16; j_call: TRBJ2-5; cdr3_aa: CASSKGTGAVSLTQYF
v_call: TRBV6-5; cdr3_length: 14; j_call: TRBJ2-7; cdr3_aa: CASRSGTGDYEQYF
v_call: TRBV28; cdr3_length: 15; j_call: TRBJ1-5; cdr3_aa: CASNQRGGGNQPQHF
v_call: TRBV28; cdr3_length: 14; j_call: TRBJ1-6; cdr3_aa: CASGQGAYNSPLHF
v_call: TRBV30; cdr3_length: 14; j_call: TRBJ1-6; cdr3_aa: CAWRESSYNSPLHF
v_call: TRBV10-3; cdr3_length: 17; j_call: TRBJ2-3; cdr3_aa: CANPNGLLDTRTDTQYF
v_call: TRBV25-1; cdr3_length: 17; j_call: TRBJ2-3; cdr3_aa: CASSESTGFSSTDTQYF
v_call: TRBV7-2; cdr3_length: 12; j_call: TRBJ2-1; cdr3_aa: CASSLTANEQFF
v_call: TRBV9; cdr3_length: 15; j_call: TRBJ1-4; cdr3_aa: CASSPQGLTGGGLFF
v_call: TRBV28; cdr3_length: 14; j_call: TRBJ2-4; cdr3_aa: CASRPGLAGNIQYF
v_call: TRBV5-6; cdr3_length: 13; j_call: TRBJ1-3; cdr3_aa: CASSHRVRNTIYF
v_call: TRBV30; cdr3_length: 13; j_call: TRBJ1-1; cdr3_aa: CAWAFTGDSEAFF
v_call: TRBV4-1; cdr3_length: 16; j_call: TRBJ2-3; cdr3_aa: CASSRLTSGDTDTQYF
v_call: TRBV5-1; cdr3_length: 13; j_call: TRBJ1-2; cdr3_aa: CASTSQENYGYTF
v_call: TRBV3-1/TRBV3-2; cdr3_length: 12; j_call: TRBJ1-5; cdr3_aa: CASGQTNQPQHF
v_call: TRBV24-1; cdr3_length: 14; j_call: TRBJ2-5; cdr3_aa: CATRPRDNQETQYF
v_call: TRBV29-1; cdr3_length: 13; j_call: TRBJ2-2; cdr3_aa: CSVDRGNTGELFF
v_call: TRBV19; cdr3_length: 14; j_call: TRBJ1-1; cdr3_aa: CASKSGGRYTEAFF
v_call: TRBV11-3; cdr3_length: 17; j_call: TRBJ2-3; cdr3_aa: CASSFRLRERDTDTQYF
v_call: TRBV2; cdr3_length: 18; j_call: TRBJ2-3; cdr3_aa: CASTGRGSSGSTTDTQYF
v_call: TRBV5-4; cdr3_length: 16; j_call: TRBJ2-2; cdr3_aa: CASSRAGQLLTGELFF
v_call: TRBV6-1; cdr3_length: 17; j_call: TRBJ2-3; cdr3_aa: CASSATGYRGMGDTQYF
v_call: TRBV7-8; cdr3_length: 14; j_call: TRBJ2-7; cdr3_aa: CASSLDISSYEQYF